These 25 T cell receptor beta chains share one sample of origin, sequenced in a study of CD8 T cells in Susac syndrome. Random-hexamer reverse transcription was applied to about 0.5 to 1 ug RNA. Each CDR3 protein gets one entry after TCRdb re-called the immunoSEQ multiplex PCR reads with MiXCR. The table lists some 450,000 distinct CDR3 sequences, approximately 85% of them singletons, with roughly 0.1% in the top ten. Sequences were obtained from CD8+ T cells from PBMCs. The origin of the receptors is a human donor with multiple sclerosis.

The chain joins TRBV4-1 to TRBJ2-7; no firm D call. The CDR3 runs to 16 residues. CDR1 and CDR2 from the germline V gene are MGHRA and YSYEKL. With 0 bases removed from V and 1 base from J, the gap between germline ends came to 13 bases. The CDR3 is CASSQDSQEISYEQYF. Here the CDR3 DNA reads TGCGCCAGCAGCCAAGATAGTCAGGAAATTTCCTACGAGCAGTACTTC.

The chain has TRBV6-5 and TRBJ2-7; TRBD2 aligns across 11 bases. Per germline, CDR1 MNHEY and CDR2 SVGAGI. This CDR3 region has 13 residues. V shed 8 bases, J shed 6 bases, and the junction held 6 bases outside the gene matches. Here the CDR3 DNA reads TGTGCCAGCTTTAGCGGGGGGGCCTCCGAGCAGTACTTC. It yields the protein CASFSGGASEQYF.

J is TRBJ2-7 and V is TRBV20-1; D is unresolved. The CDR3 runs 13 residues. Germline values: CDR1 DFQATT, CDR2 SNEGSKA (reference sequence). V lost 6 bases to trimming and J lost 2 bases, with 14 bases between them. The CDR3 coding sequence is TGCAGTGCCTCCGAGACTGTGGCCTACGAGCAGTACTTC. This gives the protein CSASETVAYEQYF.

The genes are TRBV9 and TRBJ2-1; 11 positions match TRBD2. V shed 4 bases, J shed 6 bases, and the junction held 6 bases outside the gene matches. Germline values: CDR1 SGDLS, CDR2 YYNGEE. The CDR3 length is 15 residues. The CDR3 loop is CASSSDGTSGNEQFF. CDR3 in DNA: TGTGCCAGCAGCTCCGACGGGACTAGCGGCAATGAGCAGTTCTTC.

V gene TRBV11-2 combines with J gene TRBJ2-1, with 7 bases fitting TRBD2. V shed 1 base and J 3 bases; nucleotides not matched to a gene: 6. The CDR3 consists of 16 residues. Per the germline V gene, CDR1 is SGHAT and CDR2 is FQNNGV. The CDR3 loop is CASSLGGGVSYNEQFF. The CDR3 nucleotides are TGTGCCAGCAGCTTAGGCGGGGGAGTTAGCTACAATGAGCAGTTCTTC.

V usage is TRBV14 and J usage is TRBJ1-4, with a possible D match to TRBD1 (5 bases). Germline-derived CDR1 and CDR2 are SGHDN and FVKESK. Trimming removed 0 bases from V and 8 bases from J, with 13 bases in between. The CDR3 extends over 15 amino acids. The CDR3 DNA reads TGTGCCAGCAGCCAAGAACGGGGGGTCGGGGAAAAACTGTTTTTT. Residues: CASSQERGVGEKLFF.

This clonotype came up a few times. The genes are TRBV2 and TRBJ2-7, with D possibly matching TRBD1 (6 bases). This CDR3 contains 17 residues. Germline-derived CDR1 and CDR2 are SNHLY and FYNNEI. V was cut by 5 bases and J by 2 bases, with 22 bases left in between. For the CDR3, the DNA is TGTGCCAGCAGTCCGGGTTCTGGGACATTACTAACCTACGAGCAGTACTTC. Protein: CASSPGSGTLLTYEQYF.

The chain uses TRBV29-1 and TRBJ2-7; D may be TRBD1 (7 bases). Trimming took off 5 bases at V and 0 bases at J, with 17 bases between the two ends. Germline CDR1 SQVTM, CDR2 ANQGSEA. The CDR3 is made up of 15 amino acids. CDR3 nucleotides: TGCAGCGTTATCGCGGGGACAGAAAGCTCCTACGAGCAGTACTTC. Encoded protein: CSVIAGTESSYEQYF.

The chain employs TRBV12-3 or TRBV12-4 and TRBJ2-2, with 8 bases lining up with TRBD2. The CDR3 has 19 residues. With V trimmed by 3 bases and J by 3 bases, 15 bases remained unmatched. The DNA of the CDR3 is TGTGCCAGCAGTTTCGCGCAGGAGGGACTAGTCTTCGACACCGGGGAGCTGTTTTTT. It specifies CASSFAQEGLVFDTGELFF.

This chain connects TRBV29-1 to TRBJ2-1, with 16 positions matching TRBD2. In germline, CDR1 is SQVTM, CDR2 ANQGSEA. V dropped 7 bases and J dropped 8; count of bases not matched to a gene: 8. This CDR3 region has 15 residues. CDR3 amino acids: CSGEGTSGRAHEQFF. The CDR3 DNA sequence: TGCAGCGGGGAAGGGACTAGCGGGAGGGCCCATGAGCAGTTCTTC.

The chain recombines TRBV19 with TRBJ2-3, with D maybe TRBD2 (5 bases). The CDR3 has 15 residues. Germline CDR1 LNHDA, CDR2 SQIVND (reference sequence). V was pared by 6 bases and J by 4 bases, with 17 bases between. The CDR3, as DNA: TGTGCCAGTAGGTCTTCGGCTAGCTGGGCAGATACGCAGTATTTT. It codes for CASRSSASWADTQYF.

The chain couples TRBV3-1 to TRBJ2-7, with TRBD1 identical over 7 bases. CDR1 is LGHDT, CDR2 YNNKEL, per germline (reference sequence). The V and J ends lost 3 bases and 6 bases, in that order; junction bases with no gene match: 11. This CDR3 has 15 amino acids. The CDR3 DNA sequence: TGTGCCAGCAGCCACTCCGGGACAGTTGCTTCCGAGCAGTACTTC. Translated, it gives CASSHSGTVASEQYF.

The chain combines TRBV4-1 with TRBJ2-5, with D perhaps given as TRBD1 or TRBD2 (5 bases each). The CDR3 runs 23 residues. V was trimmed by 3 bases and J by 1 base, leaving 36 bases between them. Looked up from germline, CDR1 is MGHRA and CDR2 is YSYEKL. The CDR3 DNA sequence: TGCGCCAGCAGCCAGATGGCTGTGAGAGGAGGACCCTCGCCGAGGGGCGTCCAAGAGACCCAGTACTTC. Translation gives CASSQMAVRGGPSPRGVQETQYF.

This clonotype was seen a few times. The CDR3 DNA is TGTGCCAGCAGTTTTGGTAAGGCCTACGAGCAGTACTTC. Residues: CASSFGKAYEQYF. V is TRBV27 and J is TRBJ2-7; D is undetermined. The CDR3 has 13 residues. The V end was cut by 3 bases, the J end by 2 bases, with 8 bases between. Germline CDR1 reads MNHEY; CDR2 reads SMNVEV (reference sequence).

This clonotype showed up just once. The chain employs TRBV27 and TRBJ1-1, with D possibly being TRBD1 (6 bases). The CDR3 is made up of 15 amino acids. V was trimmed by 5 bases and J by 5 bases, leaving 18 bases between them. Germline values: CDR1 MNHEY, CDR2 SMNVEV (reference sequence). The CDR3 bases are TGTGCCAGCAGTCCGGTCGGAGGGACATGGACTGAAGCTTTCTTT. It specifies CASSPVGGTWTEAFF.

This clonotype was observed a few times. The chain uses TRBV19 and TRBJ2-1; no firm D call. The V and J ends lost 5 bases and 6 bases respectively, with 11 bases between them. Germline V lookup: CDR1 LNHDA, CDR2 SQIVND (reference sequence). This CDR3 is built from 13 residues. CDR3 amino acids: CASSPGPGNEQFF. The CDR3 DNA reads TGTGCCAGTAGTCCCGGGCCGGGCAATGAGCAGTTCTTC. Full variable domain (rest looked up from reference TRBV19 and TRBJ2-1): DGGITQSPKYLFRKEGQNVTLSCEQNLNHDAMYWYRQDPGQGLRLIYYSQIVNDFQKGDIAEGYSVSREKKESFPLTVTSAQKNPTAFYLCASSPGPGNEQFFGPGTRLTVL.

The gene calls are TRBV7-9 and TRBJ2-7; 9 nucleotides match TRBD1. Germline V gene data show CDR1 as SEHNR and CDR2 as FQNEAQ (reference sequence). CDR3 size: 12 residues. Unmatched junction bases numbered 7, after V lost 11 bases and J lost 5 bases. This CDR3 is CAGGTGLDEQYF. The CDR3 DNA reads as TGTGCCGGAGGGACAGGGCTCGACGAGCAGTACTTC.

The chain employs TRBV30 and TRBJ2-7, with D possibly TRBD1 on 5 matching bases. Deletions cut 1 base from V and 3 bases from J, with 13 bases between. CDR3 size: 14 residues. The germline V gene has CDR1 GTSNPN and CDR2 SVGIG (reference sequence). Here the CDR3 DNA reads TGTGCCTGGAGTGATCAGGGTTCGGGCTACGAGCAGTACTTC. It codes for CAWSDQGSGYEQYF.

The rearrangement joins TRBV7-9 to TRBJ1-5; unclear D gene. V was trimmed by 2 bases and J by 4 bases, leaving 9 bases between them. The germline CDR1 and CDR2 sequences are SEHNR and FQNEAQ (reference sequence). The CDR3 sequence is 14 residues long. The CDR3 sequence is CASSLTAANQPQHF. The CDR3 DNA reads TGTGCCAGCAGCTTAACGGCAGCGAATCAGCCCCAGCATTTT. The whole variable domain, remainder taken from reference TRBV7-9 and TRBJ1-5, is DTGVSQNPRHKITKRGQNVTFRCDPISEHNRLYWYRQTLGQGPEFLTYFQNEAQLEKSRLLSDRFSAERPKGSFSTLEIQRTEQGDSAMYLCASSLTAANQPQHFGDGTRLSIL.

The gene calls are TRBV28 and TRBJ1-1; 7 nucleotides agree with TRBD1. This CDR3 is 14 amino acids long. With 5 bases clipped from V and 8 bases from J, the junction kept 11 bases outside the gene matches. The V gene's germline CDR1 is MDHEN and CDR2 SYDVKM. CDR3 region: CASSGGDRLFEAFF. CDR3 in DNA: TGTGCCAGCAGTGGGGGGGACAGATTATTCGAAGCTTTCTTT.

The chain's CDR3 is CASSDDHEGHTGELFF. In nucleotides, the CDR3 is TGTGCCAGCAGCGACGACCATGAGGGCCACACCGGGGAGCTGTTTTTT. The V gene is TRBV9, the J gene TRBJ2-2; D is possibly TRBD2 (5 bases). The V gene lost 3 bases and the J gene lost 3 bases, with 15 bases spanning the gap. CDR3 length: 16 amino acids. CDR1 is SGDLS, CDR2 YYNGEE, per germline.

This clonotype was seen once. This chain joins TRBV5-1 and TRBJ2-1; 8 bases are a match to TRBD2. Germline V gene data show CDR1 as SGHRS and CDR2 as YFSETQ. This CDR3 region has 15 residues. J was trimmed by 8 bases and V by 6 bases; bases with no gene match: 13. CDR3 sequence: CASKLGLGGGDEQFF. In DNA, the CDR3 is TGCGCCAGCAAACTGGGACTAGGGGGTGGCGATGAGCAGTTCTTC.

This chain links TRBV28 with TRBJ1-1; D perhaps matches TRBD1 (6 bases). V was shortened by 6 bases and J by 1 base, with 18 bases between the two germline ends. Germline values: CDR1 MDHEN, CDR2 SYDVKM. The CDR3 covers 16 residues. The CDR3 sequence: CASRHQYRDPNTEAFF. Here the CDR3 DNA reads TGTGCCAGCAGACACCAATACAGGGACCCGAACACTGAAGCTTTCTTT.

The gene calls are TRBV20-1 and TRBJ2-3; 11 nucleotides align to TRBD2. CDR1 is DFQATT and CDR2 is SNEGSKA in the germline V gene (reference sequence). Trimming cost V 5 bases and J 1 base; bases outside gene matches: 14. The CDR3 covers 18 residues. CDR3 sequence reads: CSAPYRLPGLAGTDTQYF. CDR3 DNA: TGCAGTGCTCCATATCGCTTGCCGGGACTAGCGGGCACAGATACGCAGTATTTT.

The rearrangement uses TRBV12-3 or TRBV12-4 and TRBJ1-5; weak D call: TRBD1 (5 bases). The V end lost 4 bases, the J end lost 0 bases, and 13 bases lay between the germline ends. CDR3 length: 16 residues. CDR3 sequence reads: CASSWDGPYSNQPQHF. CDR3 coding DNA: TGTGCCAGCAGTTGGGACGGCCCTTATAGCAATCAGCCCCAGCATTTT.